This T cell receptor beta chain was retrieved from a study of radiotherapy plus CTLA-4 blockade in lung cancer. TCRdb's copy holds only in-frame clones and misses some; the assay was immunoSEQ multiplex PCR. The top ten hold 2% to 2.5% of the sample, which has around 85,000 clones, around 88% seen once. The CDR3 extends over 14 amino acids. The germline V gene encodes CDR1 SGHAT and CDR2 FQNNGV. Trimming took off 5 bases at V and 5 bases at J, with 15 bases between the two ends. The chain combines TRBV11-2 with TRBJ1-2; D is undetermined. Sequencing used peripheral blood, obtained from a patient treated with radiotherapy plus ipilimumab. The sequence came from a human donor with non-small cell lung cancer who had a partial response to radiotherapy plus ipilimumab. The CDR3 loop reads CASSAVRSRYGYTF. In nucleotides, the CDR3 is TGTGCCAGCAGCGCAGTCAGGTCCCGATATGGCTACACCTTC.